This T cell receptor (beta chain) was sequenced during a study of blood T cells in healthy people across ages. General study findings and limits: In these data, TCR beta diversity tracked strongly with naive T cell percentage.

A second about 7 to 12 cycle PCR used barcoded and J-beta primers. A tag from a template-switch adaptor with 12 random nucleotides marked each cDNA molecule. TCRdb ran MiXCR on the 5' RACE reads and lists one entry per CDR3 protein. The sample includes around 500,000 distinct CDR3 sequences, 47% seen only once; the top ten take 20% to 25%. Worth noting for this clonotype: What it binds is unknown.

What was sequenced was blood. This TCR was recovered from an elderly man in good health.

The CDR3 nucleotides read TGCGCCAGCAGCCTGGGGGCAGGGGAAAACAATGAGCAGTTCTTC. Its protein product is CASSLGAGENNEQFF. V gene TRBV5-1 combines with J gene TRBJ2-1; D might be TRBD1 (6 bases). The germline V and J ends were trimmed by 4 bases and 5 bases, with 16 bases remaining between them. Germline values: CDR1 SGHRS, CDR2 YFSETQ. The CDR3 sequence is 15 residues long.